Each of the 16 T cell receptor beta chains below was sequenced from the same sample in a study of lymphopenia after photon versus proton radiotherapy. Measured with immunoSEQ multiplex PCR; TCRdb has only the in-frame clones, and not every one. The table lists 30,000 to 40,000 clones, about 94% of them singletons. Specimen: peripheral blood, collected from a patient treated with photon-based radiotherapy. These receptors were collected from a man aged 55-75 years with cholangiocarcinoma.

V and J are TRBV5-6 and TRBJ2-3; 13 bases line up with TRBD2. Per the germline V gene, CDR1 is SGHDT and CDR2 is YYEEEE. With 5 bases clipped from V and 3 bases from J, the junction kept 6 bases outside the gene matches. The CDR3 is 16 amino acids. CDR3 in amino acids: CASSYGLAGVTDTQYF. In nucleotides, the CDR3 is TGTGCCAGCAGTTACGGACTAGCGGGAGTGACAGATACGCAGTATTTT.

This sequence joins TRBV5-1 and TRBJ2-3; tentatively, D is TRBD1 or TRBD2 (5 bases each). The CDR3 is 16 amino acids. Trimming removed 0 bases at V and 0 bases at J, with 11 bases between. In germline, CDR1 is SGHRS, CDR2 YFSETQ. The CDR3 sequence: CASSLGDGSSTDTQYF. The CDR3 DNA reads TGCGCCAGCAGCTTGGGGGACGGATCTAGCACAGATACGCAGTATTTT.

The rearrangement joins TRBV19 to TRBJ2-1, with no clear D. Germline V gene lookup returns CDR1 LNHDA and CDR2 SQIVND (reference sequence). Trimming took 3 bases from V and 1 from J, leaving 1 base between them. This CDR3 region has 12 residues. In DNA form, the CDR3 reads TGTGCCAGTAGTATTTCCTACAATGAGCAGTTCTTC. Protein product: CASSISYNEQFF.

The chain is built from TRBV6-6 and TRBJ2-1; TRBD2 aligns across 7 bases. The CDR3 runs 15 residues. V lost 10 bases, J lost 3 bases, and 12 bases stayed unmatched. Germline CDR1 MNHNY, CDR2 SVGAGI (reference sequence). The CDR3 nucleotides are TGTGCCACCATGAAGCGGGAAGGTCTCTACAATGAGCAGTTCTTC. Its protein is CATMKREGLYNEQFF.

The chain carries TRBV4-1 and TRBJ2-7, with 7 bases identical to TRBD1. J was trimmed by 2 bases and V by 4 bases; bases with no gene match: 8. Germline CDR1 is MGHRA and CDR2 is YSYEKL. The CDR3 has 15 residues. The CDR3: CASSLGQESTYEQYF. CDR3 nucleotides: TGCGCCAGCAGCCTCGGACAGGAATCAACCTACGAGCAGTACTTC.

This chain uses TRBV5-6 with TRBJ2-3; D is uncertain. CDR1 SGHDT and CDR2 YYEEEE come from the germline V gene. There are 14 residues in the CDR3. The V end lost 6 bases, the J end lost 2 bases, and 13 bases lay between the germline ends. This CDR3 is CASTTSSTTDTQYF. CDR3 in DNA: TGTGCCAGCACCACCTCAAGCACCACAGATACGCAGTATTTT.

The rearrangement links TRBV19 to TRBJ2-2; 12 bases fit TRBD2. This CDR3 has 20 residues. Germline V gene data show CDR1 as LNHDA and CDR2 as SQIVND (reference sequence). Trimming cost V 8 bases and J 1 base; bases outside gene matches: 17. CDR3 nucleotide sequence: TGTGCCAGTCAGGAGGGTTCCAGACTAGCGGGAGTATGGAACACCGGGGAGCTGTTTTTT. This sequence encodes CASQEGSRLAGVWNTGELFF. The full variable domain, completed using reference TRBV19 and TRBJ2-2, is DGGITQSPKYLFRKEGQNVTLSCEQNLNHDAMYWYRQDPGQGLRLIYYSQIVNDFQKGDIAEGYSVSREKKESFPLTVTSAQKNPTAFYLCASQEGSRLAGVWNTGELFFGEGSRLTVL.

V usage is TRBV7-9 and J usage is TRBJ1-4; weak D call: TRBD1 (5 bases). Trimming removed 4 bases from V and 8 bases from J, with 17 bases in between. The CDR3 consists of 15 residues. CDR1 is SEHNR and CDR2 is FQNEAQ in the germline V gene (reference sequence). CDR3 nucleotide sequence: TGTGCCAGCAGCTCTTCGACAGTCCTTTTGGAAAAACTGTTTTTT. Protein sequence: CASSSSTVLLEKLFF.

The chain links TRBV9 to TRBJ2-3; the match to TRBD2 covers 12 bases. The CDR3 is 18 residues long. J gave up 0 bases and V 3 bases, and 8 bases lay outside the gene matches. Germline V gene lookup returns CDR1 SGDLS and CDR2 YYNGEE. CDR3 in amino acids: CASSATSGGSSSTDTQYF. As DNA, the CDR3 is TGTGCCAGCAGCGCAACTAGCGGGGGGTCCTCTAGCACAGATACGCAGTATTTT.

This CDR3 reads CASSSWDTAVGWTF. In DNA form, the CDR3 reads TGTGCCAGCAGTTCCTGGGACACGGCTGTTGGTTGGACCTTC. The J gene is TRBJ1-2, the V gene TRBV6-5, with D maybe TRBD1 (6 bases). V gave up 4 bases and J gave up 14 bases, with 23 bases separating them. In germline, CDR1 is MNHEY, CDR2 SVGAGI. The CDR3 sequence is 14 residues long.

This clone was seen only once. The rearrangement uses TRBV5-1 and TRBJ1-6, with 11 bases lining up with TRBD1. Germline trimming cut 4 bases from V and 9 bases from J; bases unmatched to any gene: 21. The germline CDR1 and CDR2 sequences are SGHRS and YFSETQ. This CDR3 has 20 residues. The CDR3 spells CASSRGQGAGINTVISPLHF. In DNA, the CDR3 is TGCGCCAGCAGCCGAGGACAGGGGGCCGGAATTAACACAGTTATTTCACCCCTCCACTTT.

V and J are TRBV7-8 and TRBJ1-1; 8 positions match TRBD1. CDR3 size: 12 residues. V lost 3 bases, J lost 11 bases, and 5 bases stayed unmatched. Germline V CDR1 and CDR2: SGHVS, FQNEAQ. CDR3 coding DNA: TGTGCCAGCAGCTTCGGTAACAGGGGGGCTTTCTTT. Amino acid sequence: CASSFGNRGAFF.

This sequence joins TRBV19 and TRBJ2-3; 10 positions agree with TRBD2. Looked up from germline, CDR1 is LNHDA and CDR2 is SQIVND (reference sequence). The CDR3 totals 14 residues. Trimming took 3 bases from V and 8 from J; bases not matched to a gene: 5. CDR3 in amino acids: CASSMGLASGTQYF. The CDR3 bases are TGTGCCAGTAGTATGGGACTAGCGAGCGGTACGCAGTATTTT.

The chain links TRBV28 to TRBJ2-5, with TRBD1 matching over 7 bases. Germline CDR1 MDHEN, CDR2 SYDVKM. The ends lost 7 bases at V and 5 bases at J; junction bases unmatched: 13. The CDR3 consists of 15 residues. CDR3 sequence (DNA): TGTGCCAGCACCGAAGATGACAGGGCTGGGGAGACCCAGTACTTC. Protein sequence: CASTEDDRAGETQYF.

This sequence joins TRBV4-2 and TRBJ1-1; 10 bases align to TRBD1. Germline V lookup: CDR1 LGHNA, CDR2 YNFKEQ. The length of the CDR3 is 15 residues. V lost 7 bases and J lost 3; bases outside the gene matches: 8. The CDR3 spells CASTWLGQGDTEAFF. In nucleotides, the CDR3 is TGTGCCAGCACCTGGTTAGGACAGGGGGACACTGAAGCTTTCTTT.

The chain has TRBV6-6 and TRBJ2-7; tentative D call: TRBD1 (6 bases). CDR3 length: 13 amino acids. Germline V gene sequence: CDR1 MNHNY, CDR2 SVGAGI (reference sequence). V dropped 10 bases and J dropped 4 bases, with 17 bases sitting between them. The CDR3 sequence is CATMGQGRYEQYF. As DNA, the CDR3 is TGTGCCACAATGGGGCAGGGGCGGTACGAGCAGTACTTC.